One and the same sample provided the 21 T cell receptor beta chains below, sequenced in a study of immune evolution from preneoplasia to lung adenocarcinoma. Assay used: immunoSEQ multiplex PCR; TCRdb lists only in-frame clones, some missing. The profile covers fewer than 10,000 clones, with approximately 85% appearing a single time and 2% to 2.5% taken by the ten largest. Sequencing used FFPE minimally invasive lung adenocarcinoma tissue. These receptors originate from an older person with lung adenocarcinoma.

The chain couples TRBV7-2 to TRBJ1-6; a weak D match, TRBD1 (6 bases). V was trimmed by 4 bases and J by 7 bases, leaving 14 bases between them. This CDR3 spans 15 amino acids. Germline V gene data show CDR1 as SGHTA and CDR2 as FQGNSA. This CDR3 reads CASSSKSGANSPLHF. DNA of the CDR3: TGTGCCAGCAGCTCGAAATCAGGGGCAAATTCACCCCTCCACTTT.

This clone was seen only a few times. The V and J genes are TRBV11-2 and TRBJ2-7, with a possible D match to TRBD2 (7 bases). Trimming shortened V by 3 bases and J by 2 bases, and 14 bases separated the two germline ends. CDR3 length equals 15 residues. Germline-derived CDR1 and CDR2 are SGHAT and FQNNGV. This CDR3 reads CASSLFGGPAYEQYF. CDR3 DNA: TGTGCCAGCAGCTTGTTCGGGGGGCCCGCCTACGAGCAGTACTTC.

The V and J genes are TRBV5-6 and TRBJ2-7; D uncertain. CDR3 size: 13 residues. With 0 bases removed from V and 6 bases from J, the gap between germline ends came to 10 bases. The germline CDR1 and CDR2 sequences are SGHDT and YYEEEE. CDR3 DNA: TGTGCCAGCAGCTTGGACGGGTTCGGCGAGCAGTACTTC. Its translation is CASSLDGFGEQYF.

This clone was detected a few times. V and J are TRBV29-1 and TRBJ1-1; the match to TRBD1 covers 8 bases. After removal of 6 bases from V and 5 bases from J, the junction contained 8 bases not matched to a gene. CDR3 size: 13 residues. Germline CDR1 SQVTM, CDR2 ANQGSEA. CDR3 sequence: CSVGDRGDTEAFF. CDR3 in DNA: TGCAGCGTAGGTGACAGGGGCGATACTGAAGCTTTCTTT. Full variable domain (missing parts from reference TRBV29-1 and TRBJ1-1): SAVISQKPSRDICQRGTSLTIQCQVDSQVTMMFWYRQQPGQSLTLIATANQGSEATYESGFVIDKFPISRPNLTFSTLTVSNMSPEDSSIYLCSVGDRGDTEAFFGQGTRLTVV.

J is TRBJ2-5 and V is TRBV28; D tentatively reads TRBD1 or TRBD2 (5 bases each). The germline V gene encodes CDR1 MDHEN and CDR2 SYDVKM. Trimming took off 7 bases at V and 5 bases at J, with 20 bases between the two ends. The CDR3 spans 15 residues. This chain's CDR3 is CASTLLMSGPETQYF. CDR3 coding DNA: TGTGCCAGCACCCTTTTAATGTCGGGGCCGGAGACCCAGTACTTC.

This sequence joins TRBV28 and TRBJ1-5; no firm D call. Germline V gives CDR1 MDHEN, CDR2 SYDVKM. This CDR3 is 15 amino acids long. V dropped 4 bases and J dropped 3 bases, with 13 bases sitting between them. The DNA for the CDR3 is TGTGCCAGCAGTTCCGCCGGACGGATCAATCAGCCCCAGCATTTT. It encodes CASSSAGRINQPQHF.

The chain recombines TRBV29-1 with TRBJ1-5, with TRBD1 matching 7 bases. Unmatched junction bases numbered 4, after V lost 4 bases and J lost 1 base. Germline V CDR1 and CDR2: SQVTM, ANQGSEA. The CDR3 contains 14 residues. The CDR3 DNA reads as TGCAGCGTTGGGCAGGGACAGAGCAATCAGCCCCAGCATTTT. It codes for CSVGQGQSNQPQHF.

The gene calls are TRBV5-4 and TRBJ1-2; 9 bases line up with TRBD1. Losses at the gene ends were 4 bases for V and 6 bases for J; bases not matched to a gene: 10. The CDR3 totals 15 residues. Germline lookup yields CDR1 SGHNT and CDR2 YYREEE (reference sequence). The CDR3 DNA reads TGTGCCAGCAGCATACAGGACAGGGGAGGAGATGGCTACACCTTC. Protein product: CASSIQDRGGDGYTF. Full variable domain (rest looked up from reference TRBV5-4 and TRBJ1-2): ETGVTQSPTHLIKTRGQQVTLRCSSQSGHNTVSWYQQALGQGPQFIFQYYREEENGRGNFPPRFSGLQFPNYSSELNVNALELDDSALYLCASSIQDRGGDGYTFGSGTRLTVV.

The chain is built from TRBV18 and TRBJ1-1; D may be TRBD1 (5 bases). The length of the CDR3 is 13 residues. V was cut by 3 bases and J by 1 base, with 6 bases left in between. Germline loops: CDR1 KGHSH, CDR2 LQKENI. The CDR3 loop reads CASSPGQNTEAFF. The CDR3 DNA sequence: TGTGCCAGCTCACCTGGACAGAACACTGAAGCTTTCTTT. Full variable domain (outside the CDR3, taken from reference TRBV18 and TRBJ1-1): NAGVMQNPRHLVRRRGQEARLRCSPMKGHSHVYWYRQLPEEGLKFMVYLQKENIIDESGMPKERFSAEFPKEGPSILRIQQVVRGDSAAYFCASSPGQNTEAFFGQGTRLTVV.

CDR3 nucleotide sequence: TGTGCCAGCAGCGCGACAACAGGGTCTCCAGGGGCCAACGTCCTGACTTTC. Residues: CASSATTGSPGANVLTF. V is TRBV9 and J is TRBJ2-6; the D gene is possibly TRBD1 (6 bases). Germline CDR1 and CDR2: SGDLS and YYNGEE. This CDR3 is built from 17 residues. Between the trimmed V and J ends, which lost 3 bases and 4 bases, there was a span of 17 bases.

This chain links TRBV6-5 with TRBJ1-1; D gene uncertain. Germline V gene data show CDR1 as MNHEY and CDR2 as SVGAGI. The CDR3 is 14 residues long. V lost 6 bases to trimming and J lost 0 bases, with 11 bases between them. CDR3 bases: TGTGCCAGCAGGGAGGGTGTAATGAACACTGAAGCTTTCTTT. Translated: CASREGVMNTEAFF.

Judged by abundance, this clone is large. V gene TRBV13 combines with J gene TRBJ2-6; D possibly uses TRBD1 or TRBD2 (5 bases each). The CDR3 spans 18 residues. The V gene lost 5 bases and the J gene lost 0 bases, with 17 bases spanning the gap. Per germline, CDR1 PRHDT and CDR2 FYEKMQ (reference sequence). The CDR3 sequence: CASSARDGPSSGANVLTF. The CDR3 coding sequence is TGTGCCAGCAGCGCAAGGGACGGCCCGAGCTCTGGGGCCAACGTCCTGACTTTC.

The chain has TRBV6-6 and TRBJ2-5, with a weak D call TRBD1 (6 bases). With 4 bases removed from V and 5 bases from J, the gap between germline ends came to 14 bases. The CDR3 covers 14 residues. The germline gives CDR1 MNHNY, CDR2 SVGAGI (reference sequence). The CDR3: CASSSQGIVETQYF. The CDR3, as DNA: TGTGCCAGCAGTTCACAGGGTATTGTGGAGACCCAGTACTTC.

The table lists this clone with a count of one. The gene calls are TRBV20-1 and TRBJ1-1; D is unclear. Germline V gene data show CDR1 as DFQATT and CDR2 as SNEGSKA (reference sequence). With 8 bases removed from V and 2 bases from J, the gap between germline ends came to 9 bases. The CDR3 is made up of 11 amino acids. CDR3 sequence: CSLPRNTEAFF. CDR3 nucleotide sequence: TGCAGTCTCCCCAGAAACACTGAAGCTTTCTTT.

This sequence joins TRBV4-2 and TRBJ2-5; D gene uncertain. Trimming removed 0 bases from V and 5 bases from J, with 13 bases in between. Germline V gene data show CDR1 as LGHNA and CDR2 as YNFKEQ. This CDR3 region has 15 residues. Written as DNA, the CDR3 is TGTGCCAGCAGCCAAGATCAAGGCGAGAGGGAGACCCAGTACTTC. Amino acid sequence: CASSQDQGERETQYF.

A remark on this clone: Other nucleotide sequences from this sample produce the same CDR3. The rearrangement joins TRBV6-1 to TRBJ1-2; no clear D gene. The CDR3 loop spans 10 amino acids. V lost 6 bases to trimming and J lost 6 bases, with 5 bases between them. The V gene's germline CDR1 is MNHNS and CDR2 SASEGT. CDR3 in DNA: TGTGCCAGCAGAGAGGATGGCTACACCTTC. It specifies CASREDGYTF.

This clone has only one observation. V is TRBV18 and J is TRBJ2-7; D remains unclear. This CDR3 has 14 amino acids. The germline gives CDR1 KGHSH, CDR2 LQKENI. The ends were cut back, 0 bases at V and 5 bases at J, with 11 bases in the middle. This chain's CDR3 is CASSPPVGKDEQYF. CDR3 DNA sequence: TGTGCCAGCTCACCACCGGTCGGTAAGGACGAGCAGTACTTC.

The chain has TRBV4-3 and TRBJ2-1, with TRBD2 matching over 10 bases. The V segment lost 0 bases and the J segment 6 bases; nucleotides outside the gene matches: 5. CDR3 length: 16 amino acids. Per germline, CDR1 LGHNA and CDR2 YSLEER. The CDR3 here is CASSQDLAGGGNEQFF. CDR3 sequence (DNA): TGCGCCAGCAGCCAAGATTTAGCGGGAGGCGGCAATGAGCAGTTCTTC.

J is TRBJ2-5 and V is TRBV29-1, with TRBD1 matching 7 bases. CDR3 length: 11 residues. Germline V CDR1 and CDR2: SQVTM, ANQGSEA. The V and J ends lost 6 bases and 3 bases, in that order; junction bases with no gene match: 1. The CDR3 DNA reads TGCAGCGTAGGGACAGAAGAGACCCAGTACTTC. Its protein product is CSVGTEETQYF.

The V and J genes are TRBV19 and TRBJ1-2; 11 nucleotides align to TRBD1. Germline trimming cut 1 base from V and 4 bases from J; bases unmatched to any gene: 11. The CDR3 runs 18 residues. Germline CDR1 and CDR2: LNHDA and SQIVND (reference sequence). This chain's CDR3 is CASSIGGTGGSRSYGYTF. The CDR3 DNA sequence: TGTGCCAGTAGTATAGGCGGGACAGGGGGGTCGCGGAGCTATGGCTACACCTTC.

The chain links TRBV19 to TRBJ1-6; no clear D gene. Germline assignment: CDR1 LNHDA and CDR2 SQIVND (reference sequence). The CDR3 has 13 amino acids. The V gene lost 0 bases and the J gene lost 10 bases, with 7 bases spanning the gap. The CDR3 region is CASSIDLRSPLHF. DNA for the CDR3: TGTGCCAGTAGTATAGATCTCCGATCACCCCTCCACTTT.